This T cell receptor (beta chain) was recorded in a study of identical twins. The CDR3 covers 17 residues. The V gene end was trimmed by 4 bases and the J gene end by 4 bases; junction bases not matched to a gene: 10. TCRdb ran MiXCR on the 5' RACE reads and lists one entry per CDR3 protein. The table shows 1.5 million to 2 million distinct CDR3 sequences, with around a third occurring only once. Sequences were obtained from cord blood. This chain joins TRBV12-3 or TRBV12-4 and TRBJ2-7, with 13 bases fitting TRBD2. The receptor's source is a newborn girl in good health. As DNA, the CDR3 is TGTGCCAGCAGTTCCAGCGATCCGACTAGCGGGAGGTACGAGCAGTACTTC. This codes for CASSSSDPTSGRYEQYF.